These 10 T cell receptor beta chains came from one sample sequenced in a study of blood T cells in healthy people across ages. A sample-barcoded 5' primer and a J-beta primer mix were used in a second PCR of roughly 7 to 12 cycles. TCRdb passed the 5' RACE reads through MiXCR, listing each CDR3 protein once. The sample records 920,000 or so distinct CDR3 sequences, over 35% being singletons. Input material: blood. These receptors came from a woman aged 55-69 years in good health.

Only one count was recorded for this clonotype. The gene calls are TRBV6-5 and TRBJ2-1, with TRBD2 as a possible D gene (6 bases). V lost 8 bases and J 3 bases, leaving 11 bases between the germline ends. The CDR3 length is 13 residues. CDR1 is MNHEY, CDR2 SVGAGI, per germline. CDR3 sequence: CASGVGLYNEQFF. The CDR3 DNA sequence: TGTGCCAGCGGGGTGGGACTCTACAATGAGCAGTTCTTC.

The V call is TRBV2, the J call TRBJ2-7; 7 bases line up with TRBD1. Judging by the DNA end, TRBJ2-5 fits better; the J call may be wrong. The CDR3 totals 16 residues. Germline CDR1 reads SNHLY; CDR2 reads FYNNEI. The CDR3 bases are TGTGCCAGCAGCGAGGGACAGACCCGAAGGAGGGAGACCCAGTACTTC. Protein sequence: CASSEGQTRRRETQYF.

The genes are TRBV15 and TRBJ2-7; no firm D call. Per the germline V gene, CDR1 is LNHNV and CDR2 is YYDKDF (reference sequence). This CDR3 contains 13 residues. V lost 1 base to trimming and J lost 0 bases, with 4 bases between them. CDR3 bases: TGTGCCACCAGCAGAGCGATCTCCTACGAGCAGTACTTC. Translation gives CATSRAISYEQYF.

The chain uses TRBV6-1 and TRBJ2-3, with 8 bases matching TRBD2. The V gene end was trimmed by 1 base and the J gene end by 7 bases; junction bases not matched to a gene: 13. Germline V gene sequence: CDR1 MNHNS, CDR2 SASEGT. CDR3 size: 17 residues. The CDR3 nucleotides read TGTGCCAGCAGTGAAGGCGGGACTAGGCGCCCTAACAATACGCAGTATTTT. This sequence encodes CASSEGGTRRPNNTQYF.

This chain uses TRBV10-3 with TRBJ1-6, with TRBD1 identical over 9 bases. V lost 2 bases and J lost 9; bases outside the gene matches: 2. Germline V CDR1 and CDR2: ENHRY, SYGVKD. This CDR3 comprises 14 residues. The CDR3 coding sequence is TGTGCCATCAGTGAGCGGGACAGGGTTTCACCCCTCCACTTT. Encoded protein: CAISERDRVSPLHF.

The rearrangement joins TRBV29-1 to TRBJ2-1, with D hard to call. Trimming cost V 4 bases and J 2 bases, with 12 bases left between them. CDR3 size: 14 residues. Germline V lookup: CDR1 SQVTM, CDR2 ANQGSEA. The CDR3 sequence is CSVVLAGPYNEQFF. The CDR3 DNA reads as TGCAGCGTTGTGCTGGCAGGCCCCTACAATGAGCAGTTCTTC.

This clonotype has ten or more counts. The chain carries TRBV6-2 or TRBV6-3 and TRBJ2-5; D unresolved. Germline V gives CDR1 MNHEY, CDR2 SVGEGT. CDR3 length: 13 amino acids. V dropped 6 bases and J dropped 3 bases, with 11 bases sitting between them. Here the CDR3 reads CASRTVGKETQYF. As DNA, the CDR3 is TGTGCCAGCAGAACCGTAGGGAAAGAGACCCAGTACTTC.

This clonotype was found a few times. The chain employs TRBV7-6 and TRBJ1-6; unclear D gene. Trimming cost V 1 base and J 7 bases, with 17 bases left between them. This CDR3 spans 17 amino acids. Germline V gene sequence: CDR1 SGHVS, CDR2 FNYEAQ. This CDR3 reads CASSLDPWTSLNSPLHF. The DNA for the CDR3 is TGTGCCAGCAGCTTAGACCCCTGGACCTCGCTGAATTCACCCCTCCACTTT.

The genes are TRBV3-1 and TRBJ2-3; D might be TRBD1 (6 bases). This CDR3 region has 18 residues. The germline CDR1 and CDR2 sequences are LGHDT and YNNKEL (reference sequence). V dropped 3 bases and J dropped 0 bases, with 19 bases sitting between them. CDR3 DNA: TGTGCCAGCAGCCACCGGGACACCTCCTATAGAAGCACAGATACGCAGTATTTT. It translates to CASSHRDTSYRSTDTQYF.

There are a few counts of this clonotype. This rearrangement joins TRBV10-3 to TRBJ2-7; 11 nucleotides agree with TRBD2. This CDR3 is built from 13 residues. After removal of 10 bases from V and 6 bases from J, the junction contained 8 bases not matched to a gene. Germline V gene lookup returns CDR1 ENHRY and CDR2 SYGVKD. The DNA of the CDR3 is TGTGCCACCGTACTAGCGGGAGCGGGCGAGCAGTACTTC. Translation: CATVLAGAGEQYF.